The 17 T cell receptor beta chains below come from one sample, sequenced in a study of cytomegalovirus exposure and HLA in healthy donors. With 60 Vbeta and 13 Jbeta primers, the PCR was carried out. Profiled with immunoSEQ multiplex PCR; TCRdb holds only in-frame clones, not every one. The sample carries over 100,000 clones, more than 65% recorded once. Input material: PBMCs. The receptors were gathered from a male donor in good health and CMV-seropositive.

The V gene is TRBV4-1, the J gene TRBJ1-2, with D perhaps matching TRBD1 (5 bases). The CDR3 has 13 residues. Germline CDR1 and CDR2: MGHRA and YSYEKL. Trimming took off 1 base at V and 11 bases at J, with 14 bases between the two ends. The CDR3 sequence: CASSQAGRTSYTF. CDR3 nucleotides: TGCGCCAGCAGCCAAGCTGGGAGGACATCTTACACCTTC.

The chain recombines TRBV6-1 with TRBJ2-3; 8 positions match TRBD2. The germline V gene encodes CDR1 MNHNS and CDR2 SASEGT. CDR3 length: 14 residues. V trimming: 3 bases; J trimming: 1 base; junction bases outside the gene matches: 0. CDR3 protein: CASSDSGGTDTQYF. The CDR3 coding sequence is TGTGCCAGCAGTGATAGCGGGGGCACAGATACGCAGTATTTT.

CDR3 in amino acids: CASSVGVNGGNNEQFF. In DNA form, the CDR3 reads TGTGCCAGCAGCGTAGGCGTTAACGGGGGAAACAATGAGCAGTTCTTC. The chain joins TRBV9 to TRBJ2-7; D might be TRBD2 (6 bases). The assigned J gene may be wrong: the sequence end matches TRBJ2-1 better. CDR3 length equals 16 residues. In germline, CDR1 is SGDLS, CDR2 YYNGEE.

This clone turned up a few times. The CDR3 sequence is CSVEDTSGSRGEQYF. CDR3 in DNA: TGCAGCGTTGAAGACACCAGCGGGAGCAGGGGCGAGCAGTACTTC. The V gene is TRBV29-1, the J gene TRBJ2-7, with TRBD2 matching 8 bases. The CDR3 is made up of 15 amino acids. In germline, CDR1 is SQVTM, CDR2 ANQGSEA. Unmatched junction bases numbered 10, after V lost 0 bases and J lost 6 bases.

The CDR3 DNA follows: TGTGCCAGCAGCTTTCCGTACAATGAGCAGTTCTTC. It codes for CASSFPYNEQFF. This rearrangement joins TRBV7-8 to TRBJ2-1; D call uncertain. Germline CDR1 is SGHVS and CDR2 is FQNEAQ. V was cut by 3 bases and J by 4 bases, with 4 bases left in between. This CDR3 spans 12 amino acids.

This clone has a single count. The chain employs TRBV2 and TRBJ2-5; possible D gene TRBD1, 5 bases. CDR1 is SNHLY and CDR2 is FYNNEI in the germline V gene. This CDR3 comprises 16 residues. V shed 4 bases and J shed 2 bases, with 17 bases lying between them. The CDR3 loop reads CASSVWTPARQETQYF. DNA for the CDR3: TGTGCCAGCAGTGTGTGGACACCGGCCAGGCAAGAGACCCAGTACTTC.

V is TRBV28 and J is TRBJ1-5; the match to TRBD1 covers 10 bases. This CDR3 has 16 residues. Germline CDR1 reads MDHEN; CDR2 reads SYDVKM. The trim removed 4 bases at V and 4 bases at J, leaving 7 bases unmatched. This CDR3 is CASSSWGDRGNQPQHF. The CDR3 region has the DNA TGTGCCAGCAGTTCATGGGGGGACAGGGGTAATCAGCCCCAGCATTTT.

V and J are TRBV18 and TRBJ1-3, with 9 nucleotides matching TRBD1. Trimming took 2 bases from V and 1 from J; bases not matched to a gene: 3. CDR3 length: 16 residues. CDR1 and CDR2 from the germline V gene are KGHSH and LQKENI. The CDR3 DNA follows: TGTGCCAGCTCACCATCCGGGACAGGGTCTGGAAACACCATATATTTT. It codes for CASSPSGTGSGNTIYF.

The rearrangement uses TRBV29-1 and TRBJ2-1; TRBD2 aligns across 7 bases. Germline V gene sequence: CDR1 SQVTM, CDR2 ANQGSEA. The CDR3 is made up of 13 amino acids. V lost 5 bases to trimming and J lost 10 bases; unmatched junction nucleotides: 11. This CDR3 reads CSVRRTRPIEQFF. In DNA form, the CDR3 reads TGCAGCGTTCGTAGGACTAGGCCGATCGAGCAGTTCTTC.

This clone appeared a single time. Written as DNA, the CDR3 is TGTGCCAGCAGCACCACCTGGGAGCGGCGAGCTTTCTTT. Its translation is CASSTTWERRAFF. This chain joins TRBV5-6 and TRBJ1-1; no firm D call. This CDR3 is 13 amino acids long. Trimming removed 4 bases at V and 10 bases at J, with 17 bases between. Germline assignment: CDR1 SGHDT and CDR2 YYEEEE.

This clone appeared a few times. The rearrangement uses TRBV5-6 and TRBJ2-7; D perhaps matches TRBD2 (7 bases). Germline V lookup: CDR1 SGHDT, CDR2 YYEEEE. The CDR3 covers 14 residues. The V end was cut by 0 bases, the J end by 4 bases, with 11 bases between. DNA for the CDR3: TGTGCCAGCAGCTTGGTAGGGGGAGGGTACGAGCAGTACTTC. It codes for CASSLVGGGYEQYF.

This chain links TRBV2 with TRBJ2-2; 9 bases fit TRBD1. Trimming cost V 7 bases and J 5 bases; bases outside gene matches: 8. Looked up from germline, CDR1 is SNHLY and CDR2 is FYNNEI. The CDR3 runs to 15 residues. For the CDR3, the DNA is TGTGCCAGCAACCCGGGACAGGGTGGGACCGGGGAGCTGTTTTTT. Amino acids: CASNPGQGGTGELFF. The full variable domain, completed using reference TRBV2 and TRBJ2-2, is EPEVTQTPSHQVTQMGQEVILRCVPISNHLYFYWYRQILGQKVEFLVSFYNNEISEKSEIFDDQFSVERPDGSNFTLKIRSTKLEDSAMYFCASNPGQGGTGELFFGEGSRLTVL.

The sample holds a few counts of this clone. The chain carries TRBV28 and TRBJ2-5; 8 bases fit TRBD2. The germline gives CDR1 MDHEN, CDR2 SYDVKM. The CDR3 has 18 amino acids. Germline trimming cut 2 bases from V and 4 bases from J; bases unmatched to any gene: 15. The CDR3 nucleotides are TGTGCCAGCAGTTTAGGTCTGGGACTAGGGAGTCTGTTAGAGACCCAGTACTTC. It encodes CASSLGLGLGSLLETQYF.

This clone appeared a few times. This chain connects TRBV5-6 to TRBJ2-7; 8 nucleotides agree with TRBD1. The CDR3 is made up of 14 amino acids. The V segment lost 0 bases and the J segment 6 bases; nucleotides outside the gene matches: 5. The V gene's germline CDR1 is SGHDT and CDR2 YYEEEE. CDR3 in DNA: TGTGCCAGCAGCTTGGCGGACAGGGTGACCGAGCAGTACTTC. Translating it yields CASSLADRVTEQYF.

This clone was found a few times. The chain combines TRBV30 with TRBJ2-5; D possibly corresponds to TRBD1 (5 bases). V lost 5 bases to trimming and J lost 5 bases, with 12 bases between them. Germline assignment: CDR1 GTSNPN and CDR2 SVGIG (reference sequence). The CDR3 loop spans 12 amino acids. The CDR3 DNA follows: TGTGCCTGGGGACAACCCGGCGAGACCCAGTACTTC. Encoded protein: CAWGQPGETQYF.

The genes are TRBV6-1 and TRBJ2-7; the D gene is possibly TRBD1 (6 bases). Trimming took off 5 bases at V and 2 bases at J, with 13 bases between the two ends. This CDR3 is 14 amino acids long. From germline, CDR1 is MNHNS and CDR2 SASEGT. Here the CDR3 reads CASSPGTITYEQYF. DNA of the CDR3: TGTGCCAGCAGTCCCGGGACAATCACCTACGAGCAGTACTTC.

The chain links TRBV9 to TRBJ1-1, with D unresolved. The ends were cut back, 0 bases at V and 2 bases at J, with 11 bases in the middle. Germline V gene lookup returns CDR1 SGDLS and CDR2 YYNGEE. The CDR3 is made up of 15 amino acids. The chain's CDR3 is CASSVGLLENTEAFF. CDR3 in DNA: TGTGCCAGCAGCGTAGGCCTCTTAGAAAACACTGAAGCTTTCTTT.